This T cell receptor (beta chain) is from a study of blood T cells in healthy people across ages. Study-wide results and limits: Greater diversity and more naive CD4+ cells were seen in long-lived donors than in aged donors.

This CDR3 spans 15 amino acids. Deletions cut 6 bases from V and 7 bases from J, with 21 bases between. About this clonotype itself: The target antigen is unknown.

The authors ran a second PCR of roughly 7 to 11 cycles using a sample-barcoded 5' primer and a J-beta primer mix. MiXCR, run by TCRdb on the 5' RACE reads, gives a single entry per CDR3 protein. The profile shows approximately 780,000 distinct CDR3 sequences, approximately 24% of them singletons. A further study also used this sample, focusing on T cells of mothers and their children.

The chain employs TRBV12-3 or TRBV12-4 and TRBJ1-1, with a weak D call TRBD1 (6 bases). This clonotype was obtained from a boy aged 5-17 years in good health. The sample consisted of blood. CDR3 sequence reads: CASRSTGTSKDEAFF. CDR3 DNA sequence: TGTGCCAGCAGATCTACCGGGACATCGAAGGATGAAGCTTTCTTT.